Listed here are 10 T cell receptor beta chains from one sample, sequenced in a study of regulatory T cells in long-lasting Graves disease. Construction of TCR beta libraries relied on iRepertoire HTBI primers and on Arm-PCR targeting CDR3 regions. TCRdb redid the calling of the multiplex PCR reads with MiXCR, one entry per CDR3 protein. This sample has fewer than 350,000 distinct CDR3 sequences, with 15% to 20% found just once. The time point here: newly diagnosed GD, antithyroid drugs for less than 3 months. RNA extracted from PBMCs served as the sequencing template. The sample in question was peripheral blood mononuclear cells (PBMCs), obtained at new diagnosis, from a patient treated with antithyroid drugs. Receptor source: a female donor with Graves disease.

At least ten counts were recorded for this clonotype. The rearrangement links TRBV29-1 to TRBJ2-7; D is unresolved. Per the germline V gene, CDR1 is SQVTM and CDR2 is ANQGSEA. CDR3 length equals 12 residues. V was trimmed by 5 bases and J by 0 bases, leaving 8 bases between them. The CDR3 protein is CSVQPSSYEQYF. CDR3 nucleotide sequence: TGCAGCGTTCAACCGTCCTCCTACGAGCAGTACTTC.

There are many counts of this clonotype. This chain joins TRBV12-5 and TRBJ2-7; D gene ambiguous. Germline CDR1 reads LGHNT; CDR2 reads FRNRAP. Trimming cost V 4 bases and J 3 bases, with 19 bases left between them. The CDR3 spans 16 residues. The CDR3 coding sequence is TGTGCTAGTGGTTCCACGGCCACACCAACCGGCTACGAGCAGTACTTC. This encodes CASGSTATPTGYEQYF.

This clonotype was seen at least ten times. V usage is TRBV7-8 and J usage is TRBJ1-2; D may be TRBD1 (5 bases). Germline assignment: CDR1 SGHVS and CDR2 FQNEAQ. The CDR3 contains 16 residues. V shed 1 base and J shed 5 bases, with 17 bases lying between them. The CDR3 region is CASSLGAAAGWYGYTF. DNA of the CDR3: TGTGCCAGCAGCTTAGGGGCTGCGGCAGGGTGGTATGGCTACACCTTC.

The table lists this clonotype with a few counts. V and J are TRBV10-2 and TRBJ1-2, with 7 nucleotides matching TRBD1. Germline lookup yields CDR1 WSHSY and CDR2 SAAADI. There are 13 residues in the CDR3. Unmatched junction bases numbered 4, after V lost 5 bases and J lost 4 bases. CDR3 DNA: TGCGCCAGCAGTCTCAGGGACAGCTATGGCTACACCTTC. Translation gives CASSLRDSYGYTF.

The CDR3 DNA reads as TGTGCCAGCAGTGACTCGAAAGCGGGAGGGCCAACAGATACGCAGTATTTT. It specifies CASSDSKAGGPTDTQYF. The chain uses TRBV6-4 and TRBJ2-3; 10 positions match TRBD2. CDR3 length equals 17 residues. With 0 bases clipped from V and 3 bases from J, the junction kept 6 bases outside the gene matches. Germline V lookup: CDR1 MRHNA, CDR2 SNTAGT.

This clonotype was counted many times. The chain has TRBV10-1 and TRBJ2-3, with TRBD2 matching 8 bases. The CDR3 extends over 13 amino acids. The J segment lost 8 bases and the V segment lost 4 bases, leaving 5 bases of the junction unmatched. Germline loops: CDR1 WNHNN, CDR2 SYGVQD (reference sequence). CDR3 in amino acids: CASSGASGRTQYF. The DNA for the CDR3 is TGCGCCAGCAGTGGGGCTAGCGGGCGTACGCAGTATTTT.

This clonotype came up a few times. The V call is TRBV9, the J call TRBJ1-1, with TRBD1 matching over 7 bases. The CDR3 is made up of 14 amino acids. V was pared by 0 bases and J by 7 bases, with 6 bases of the junction left unmatched. Germline V gene lookup returns CDR1 SGDLS and CDR2 YYNGEE. Here the CDR3 reads CASSVAGGQFEAFF. The CDR3 DNA follows: TGTGCCAGCAGCGTAGCCGGGGGACAGTTTGAAGCTTTCTTT.

This clonotype appeared many times. Here the CDR3 reads CASIRSGLMNTEAFF. The CDR3 region has the DNA TGTGCCAGCATTAGGAGCGGGCTCATGAACACTGAAGCTTTCTTT. The chain has TRBV6-1 and TRBJ1-1; D is undetermined. The CDR3 is made up of 15 amino acids. Germline lookup yields CDR1 MNHNS and CDR2 SASEGT. The V and J ends lost 7 bases and 0 bases respectively, with 15 bases between them.

This clonotype was seen many times. The chain employs TRBV12-3 or TRBV12-4 and TRBJ2-5; 8 positions match TRBD2. The CDR3 extends over 16 amino acids. Germline trimming cut 7 bases from V and 2 bases from J; bases unmatched to any gene: 12. DNA for the CDR3: TGTGCCAGCAAAGCTGCGGGAGGCCCGGGGCAAGAGACCCAGTACTTC. Translating it yields CASKAAGGPGQETQYF.

This clonotype was seen at least ten times. This CDR3 is CASSSGVTNEKLFF. The CDR3, as DNA: TGTGCCAGCAGTTCCGGGGTGACTAATGAAAAACTGTTTTTT. V is TRBV12-3 or TRBV12-4 and J is TRBJ1-4; no firm D call. CDR3 size: 14 residues. With 4 bases removed from V and 2 bases from J, the gap between germline ends came to 8 bases.